Listed below are T cell receptor beta chains from one sample, sequenced in a study of Ad26.COV2.S vaccination and SARS-CoV-2 variants. Measured with immunoSEQ multiplex PCR; TCRdb has only the in-frame clones, and not every one. The table has 440,000 or so clones, 90% seen once; the top ten hold less than 4.5%. The source was peripheral blood, collected in a trial of Ad26.COV2.S vaccine versus placebo. The origin of the receptors is a person between 18 and 60 years old who received the Ad26.COV2.S COVID-19 vaccine or a placebo. CDR3s include the opening cysteine and the closing phenylalanine or tryptophan. D genes are given only for firm matches. The size entry is marked missing in some rows and otherwise reads once, few, many or a size class.

TRBV25-1	TRBD2	TRBJ2-3	NA	TGTGCCAGCAGTCGGGGGGGGAGCCCCGCAGATACGCAGTATTTT	CASSRGGSPADTQYF
TRBV9	NA	TRBJ1-2	few	TGTGCCAGCTTAGGCTTGGGACGGAACTATGGCTACACCTTC	CASLGLGRNYGYTF
TRBV25-1	TRBD2	TRBJ2-2	NA	TGTGCCAGCAGTGAAAAGTTCCAGCGGGAACAAGCCGGGGAGCTGTTTTTT	CASSEKFQREQAGELFF
TRBV24-1	NA	TRBJ1-5	once	TGTGCCACCAGTGCAACAGGGAATCATCAGCCCCAGCATTTT	CATSATGNHQPQHF
TRBV9	NA	TRBJ1-1	NA	TGTGCCAGCAGCCATTCCCGTAGTTCCCCGGGGGCGCCCGGCACTGAAGCTTTCTTT	CASSHSRSSPGAPGTEAFF
TRBV7-2	NA	TRBJ2-7	NA	TGTGCCAGCAGTGAGGATGGGACATCCTCCTACGAGCAGTACTTC	CASSEDGTSSYEQYF
TRBV5-1	NA	TRBJ1-1	NA	TGCGCCAGCAGCGTGAATGGCGGAGTGAACACTGAAGCTTTCTTT	CASSVNGGVNTEAFF
TRBV7-3	NA	TRBJ2-7	NA	TGTGCCAGCAGCCACCCGACCTACGAGCAGTACTTC	CASSHPTYEQYF
TRBV28	NA	TRBJ1-1	NA	TGTGCCAGCAGTTTAGGCTTGGGGATCACTGAAGCTTTCTTT	CASSLGLGITEAFF
TRBV5-5	NA	TRBJ2-1	NA	TGTGCCAGCAGCTTGGTCAGCGGTGAGCAGTTCTTC	CASSLVSGEQFF
TRBV27	NA	TRBJ1-2	NA	TGTGTCAGCAGGCGTAACAGGGATAACTATGGCTACACCTTC	CVSRRNRDNYGYTF